This T cell receptor beta chain was obtained from a study of T cell responses to AZD1222 COVID-19 vaccine. Findings and limits, study-wide: Repertoire samples came only from after the peak T cell response. Possibly, clonal diversity was underestimated; donors were largely white British and included more females. Spike was spanned by vaccine-associated CD4 TCRs, with dominance at 160-218 and 743-854.

TCRdb's table, derived via immunoSEQ multiplex PCR, lists solely in-frame clones and lacks some. The sample yields tens of thousands of clones, 87% seen once. Concerning this clone itself: What it binds is unknown.

Deletions cut 1 base from V and 7 bases from J, with 9 bases between. This CDR3 is 13 amino acids long. Per the germline V gene, CDR1 is MNHNS and CDR2 is SASEGT. The clonotype was recovered from an adult in good health. The sample was peripheral blood, taken on day 0 of AZD1222 vaccination. The rearrangement links TRBV6-1 to TRBJ2-3; D unresolved. This CDR3 is CASSEEVDYTQYF. The CDR3 DNA sequence: TGTGCCAGCAGTGAAGAGGTGGATTATACGCAGTATTTT.